This record looks at one TCR beta chain sequence and its context. Its antigen is not known. The data derive from a study of siplizumab effects on memory and regulatory T cells. Points from the study as a whole: The study did not confirm that proliferating Tregs from siplizumab cultures were suppressive. Apparently key alloresponse contributors, naive T cells also seemed more diverse than memory cells.

The table came from immunoSEQ multiplex PCR; TCRdb's copy has only in-frame clones and leaves some out. The table has approximately 94,000 clones, less than 95% seen once; the top ten hold less than 1.5%. The CDR3 sequence is 15 residues long. Germline V gene sequence: CDR1 SGHRS, CDR2 YFSETQ. The V and J ends lost 0 bases and 0 bases respectively, with 10 bases between them. This sequence joins TRBV5-1 and TRBJ2-7; D remains ambiguous. The sequenced sample was non-Treg CD4+ T cells sorted from blood. The sequence derives from a human donor in good health. The CDR3 DNA is TGCGCCAGCAGCTTGGAACTTTCCAGCTCCTACGAGCAGTACTTC. Translated: CASSLELSSSYEQYF.